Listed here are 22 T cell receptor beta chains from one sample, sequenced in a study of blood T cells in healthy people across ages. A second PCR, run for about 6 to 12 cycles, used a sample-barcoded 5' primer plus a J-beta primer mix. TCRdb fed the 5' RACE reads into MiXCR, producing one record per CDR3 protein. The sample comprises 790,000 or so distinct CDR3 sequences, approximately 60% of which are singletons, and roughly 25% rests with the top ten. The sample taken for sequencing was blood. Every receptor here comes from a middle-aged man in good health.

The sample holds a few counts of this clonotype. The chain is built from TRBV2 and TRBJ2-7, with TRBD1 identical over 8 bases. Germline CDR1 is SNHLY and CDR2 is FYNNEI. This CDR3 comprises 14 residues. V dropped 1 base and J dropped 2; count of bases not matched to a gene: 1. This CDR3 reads CASSEGTGTYEQYF. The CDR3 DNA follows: TGTGCCAGCAGTGAAGGGACAGGGACCTACGAGCAGTACTTC.

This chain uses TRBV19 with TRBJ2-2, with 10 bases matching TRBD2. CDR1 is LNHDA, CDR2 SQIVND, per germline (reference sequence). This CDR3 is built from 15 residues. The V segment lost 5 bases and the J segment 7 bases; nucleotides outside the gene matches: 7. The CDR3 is CASSAASGRIGELFF. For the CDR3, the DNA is TGTGCCAGTAGTGCGGCTAGCGGGAGAATCGGGGAGCTGTTTTTT.

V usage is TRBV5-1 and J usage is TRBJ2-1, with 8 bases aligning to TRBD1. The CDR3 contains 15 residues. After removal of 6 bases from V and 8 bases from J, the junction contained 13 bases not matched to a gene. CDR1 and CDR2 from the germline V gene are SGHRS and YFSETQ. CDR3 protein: CASTQGQGAIDEQFF. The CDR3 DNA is TGCGCCAGCACCCAAGGGCAGGGGGCGATCGATGAGCAGTTCTTC.

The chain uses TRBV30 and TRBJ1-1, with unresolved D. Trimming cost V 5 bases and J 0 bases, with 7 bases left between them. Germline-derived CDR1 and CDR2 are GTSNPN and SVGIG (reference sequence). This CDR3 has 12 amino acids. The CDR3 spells CAWDFLNTEAFF. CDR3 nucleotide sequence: TGTGCCTGGGATTTCCTGAACACTGAAGCTTTCTTT.

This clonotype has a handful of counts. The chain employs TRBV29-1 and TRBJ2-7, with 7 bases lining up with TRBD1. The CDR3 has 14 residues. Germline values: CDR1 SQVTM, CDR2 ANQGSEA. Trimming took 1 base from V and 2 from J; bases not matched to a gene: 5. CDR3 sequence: CSVEVAGGTYEQYF. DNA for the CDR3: TGCAGCGTTGAAGTGGCAGGGGGAACCTACGAGCAGTACTTC.

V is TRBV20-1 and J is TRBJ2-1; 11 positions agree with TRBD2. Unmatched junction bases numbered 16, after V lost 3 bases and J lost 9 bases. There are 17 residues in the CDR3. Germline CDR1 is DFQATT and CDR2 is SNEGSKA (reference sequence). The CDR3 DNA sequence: TGCAGTGCTAGTGGGGGAACTAGCGGGAGATCCCGTGGTGAGCAGTTCTTC. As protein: CSASGGTSGRSRGEQFF.

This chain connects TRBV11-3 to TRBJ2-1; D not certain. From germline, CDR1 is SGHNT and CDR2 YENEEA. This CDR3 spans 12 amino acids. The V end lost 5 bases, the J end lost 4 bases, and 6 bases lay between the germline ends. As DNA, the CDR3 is TGTGCCAGCAGCCAAACGTACAATGAGCAGTTCTTC. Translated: CASSQTYNEQFF.

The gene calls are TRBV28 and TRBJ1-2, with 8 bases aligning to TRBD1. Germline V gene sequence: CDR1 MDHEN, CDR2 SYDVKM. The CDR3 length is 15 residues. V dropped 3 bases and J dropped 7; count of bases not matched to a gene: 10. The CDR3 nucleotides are TGTGCCAGCAGTTTTGACAGGGGATACCGAATTGGCTACACCTTC. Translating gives CASSFDRGYRIGYTF.

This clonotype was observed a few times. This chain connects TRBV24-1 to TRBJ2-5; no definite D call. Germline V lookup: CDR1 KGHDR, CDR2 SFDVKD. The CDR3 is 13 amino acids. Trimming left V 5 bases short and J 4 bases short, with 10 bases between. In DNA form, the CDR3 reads TGTGCCACCAGTGGGGTGTTGAGAGAGACCCAGTACTTC. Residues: CATSGVLRETQYF.

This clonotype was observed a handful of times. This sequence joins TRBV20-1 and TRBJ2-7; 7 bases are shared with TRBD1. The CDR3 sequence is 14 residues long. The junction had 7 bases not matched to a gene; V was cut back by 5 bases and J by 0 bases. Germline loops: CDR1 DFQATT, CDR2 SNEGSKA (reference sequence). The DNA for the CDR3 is TGCAGTGCTTTCGACAGGGAGAGCTCCTACGAGCAGTACTTC. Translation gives CSAFDRESSYEQYF.

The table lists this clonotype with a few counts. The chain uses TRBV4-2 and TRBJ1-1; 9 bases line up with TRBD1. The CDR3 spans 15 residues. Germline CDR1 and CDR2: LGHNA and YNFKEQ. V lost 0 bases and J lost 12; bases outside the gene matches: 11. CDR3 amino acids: CASSQDLMGQGTTFF. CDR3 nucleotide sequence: TGTGCCAGCAGCCAAGATCTGATGGGACAGGGTACGACTTTCTTT.

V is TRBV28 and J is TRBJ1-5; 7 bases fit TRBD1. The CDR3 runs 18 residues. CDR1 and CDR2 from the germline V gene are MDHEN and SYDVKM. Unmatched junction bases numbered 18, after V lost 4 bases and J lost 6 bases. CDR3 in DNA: TGTGCCAGCAGTTCCCCGACACTGGACAGGAGTTCCCCTCAGCCCCAGCATTTT. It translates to CASSSPTLDRSSPQPQHF.

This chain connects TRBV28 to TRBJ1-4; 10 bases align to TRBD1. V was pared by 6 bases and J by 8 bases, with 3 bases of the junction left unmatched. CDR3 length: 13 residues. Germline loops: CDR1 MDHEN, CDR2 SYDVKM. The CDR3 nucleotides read TGTGCCAGCAGATCGGGACAGGGGGAAAAACTGTTTTTT. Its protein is CASRSGQGEKLFF.

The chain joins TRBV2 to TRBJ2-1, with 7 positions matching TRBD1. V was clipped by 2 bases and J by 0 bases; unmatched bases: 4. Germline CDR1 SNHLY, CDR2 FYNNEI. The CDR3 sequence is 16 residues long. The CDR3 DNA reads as TGTGCCAGCAGTGAATCACAGGGGAGCTCCTACAATGAGCAGTTCTTC. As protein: CASSESQGSSYNEQFF.

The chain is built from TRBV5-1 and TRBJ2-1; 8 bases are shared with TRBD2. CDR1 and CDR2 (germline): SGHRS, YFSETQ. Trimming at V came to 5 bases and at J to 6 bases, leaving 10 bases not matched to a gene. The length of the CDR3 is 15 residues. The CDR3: CASSVSGSTFNEQFF. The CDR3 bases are TGCGCCAGCAGTGTAAGCGGGAGCACCTTCAATGAGCAGTTCTTC. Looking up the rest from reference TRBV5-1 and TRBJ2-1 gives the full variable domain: KAGVTQTPRYLIKTRGQQVTLSCSPISGHRSVSWYQQTPGQGLQFLFEYFSETQRNKGNFPGRFSGRQFSNSRSEMNVSTLELGDSALYLCASSVSGSTFNEQFFGPGTRLTVL.

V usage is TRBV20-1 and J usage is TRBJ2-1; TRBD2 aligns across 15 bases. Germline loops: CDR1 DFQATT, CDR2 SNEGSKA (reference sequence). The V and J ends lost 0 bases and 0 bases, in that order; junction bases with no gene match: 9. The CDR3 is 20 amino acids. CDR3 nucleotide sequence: TGCAGTGCTAGAGATCTCGGGACTAGCGGGAGGCTCTACTCCTACAATGAGCAGTTCTTC. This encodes CSARDLGTSGRLYSYNEQFF.

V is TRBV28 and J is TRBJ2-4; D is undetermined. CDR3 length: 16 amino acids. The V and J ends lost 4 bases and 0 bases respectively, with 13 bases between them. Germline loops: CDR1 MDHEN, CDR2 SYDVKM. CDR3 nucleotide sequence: TGTGCCAGCAGTTCGCCTGGGGTTCTAGCCAAAAACATTCAGTACTTC. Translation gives CASSSPGVLAKNIQYF.

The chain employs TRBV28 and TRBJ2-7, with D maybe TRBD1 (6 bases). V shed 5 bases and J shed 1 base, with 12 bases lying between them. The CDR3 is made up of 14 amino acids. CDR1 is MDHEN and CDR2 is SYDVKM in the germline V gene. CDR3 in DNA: TGTGCCAGCAGTGTTAACAGGGATTCCTACGAGCAGTACTTC. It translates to CASSVNRDSYEQYF.

In nucleotides, the CDR3 is TGTGCCAGCAGCCAACCATCACAAGGGGGCGCCTATGGCTACACCTTC. Its translation: CASSQPSQGGAYGYTF. The rearrangement uses TRBV7-2 and TRBJ1-2; TRBD1 matches at 7 bases. Germline loops: CDR1 SGHTA, CDR2 FQGNSA. This CDR3 is built from 16 residues. J lost 4 bases, V lost 5 bases, and 13 bases had no gene match.

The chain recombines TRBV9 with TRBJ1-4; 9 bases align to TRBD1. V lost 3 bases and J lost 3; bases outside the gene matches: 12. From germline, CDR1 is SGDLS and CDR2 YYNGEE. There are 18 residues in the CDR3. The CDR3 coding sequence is TGTGCCAGCAGCGCGGACAGGGGTTTCTTAGCCGCTAATGAAAAACTGTTTTTT. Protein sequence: CASSADRGFLAANEKLFF.

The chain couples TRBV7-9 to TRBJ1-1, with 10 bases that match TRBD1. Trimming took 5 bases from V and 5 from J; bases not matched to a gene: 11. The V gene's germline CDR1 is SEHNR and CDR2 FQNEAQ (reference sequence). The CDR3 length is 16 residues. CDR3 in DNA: TGTGCCAGCAGCCCTATGACAGGGGGCTATTCAACTGAAGCTTTCTTT. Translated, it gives CASSPMTGGYSTEAFF. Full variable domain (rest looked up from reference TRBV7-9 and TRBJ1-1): DTGVSQNPRHKITKRGQNVTFRCDPISEHNRLYWYRQTLGQGPEFLTYFQNEAQLEKSRLLSDRFSAERPKGSFSTLEIQRTEQGDSAMYLCASSPMTGGYSTEAFFGQGTRLTVV.

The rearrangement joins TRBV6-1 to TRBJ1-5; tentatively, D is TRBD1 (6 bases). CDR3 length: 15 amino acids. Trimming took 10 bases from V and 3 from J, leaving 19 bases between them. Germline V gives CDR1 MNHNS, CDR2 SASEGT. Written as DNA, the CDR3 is TGTGCCACCTCGGTGCATCAGGGGTTCAATCAGCCCCAGCATTTT. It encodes CATSVHQGFNQPQHF.